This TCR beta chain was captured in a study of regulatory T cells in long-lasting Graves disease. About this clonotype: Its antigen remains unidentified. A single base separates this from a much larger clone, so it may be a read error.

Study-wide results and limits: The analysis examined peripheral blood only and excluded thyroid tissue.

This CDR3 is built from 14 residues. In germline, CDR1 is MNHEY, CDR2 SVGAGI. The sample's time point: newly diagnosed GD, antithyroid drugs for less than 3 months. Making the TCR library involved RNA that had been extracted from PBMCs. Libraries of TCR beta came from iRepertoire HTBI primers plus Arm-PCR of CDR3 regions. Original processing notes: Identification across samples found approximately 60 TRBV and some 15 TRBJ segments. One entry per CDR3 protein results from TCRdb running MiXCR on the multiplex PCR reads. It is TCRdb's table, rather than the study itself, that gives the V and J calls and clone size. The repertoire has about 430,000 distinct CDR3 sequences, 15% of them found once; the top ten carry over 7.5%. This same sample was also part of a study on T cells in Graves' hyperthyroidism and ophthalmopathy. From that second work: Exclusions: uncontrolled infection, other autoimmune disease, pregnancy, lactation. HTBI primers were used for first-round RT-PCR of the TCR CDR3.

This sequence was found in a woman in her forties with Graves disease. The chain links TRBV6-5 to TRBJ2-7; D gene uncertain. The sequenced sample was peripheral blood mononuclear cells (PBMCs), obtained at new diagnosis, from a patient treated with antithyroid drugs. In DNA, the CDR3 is TGTGCCAGCAGTTACTCTAGGAACTACTACAAGCAGTACTTC. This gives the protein CASSYSRNYYKQYF.